This T cell receptor (beta chain) was recovered during a study of blood T cell repertoires in COVID-19. CDR1 is LNHDA and CDR2 is SQIVND in the germline V gene (reference sequence). CDR3 size: 15 residues. V was pared by 1 base and J by 5 bases, with 14 bases between. Data came from immunoSEQ multiplex PCR; TCRdb stores just in-frame clones and leaves some out. This sample carries about 94,000 clones, more than 75% of them seen once, and the ten largest clones take 4.5% to 5.5%. The material sequenced was peripheral blood. This chain links TRBV19 with TRBJ1-1; D remains ambiguous. The sequence was obtained from a woman of 80 years or more with acute or convalescent COVID-19. The CDR3 DNA follows: TGTGCCAGTAGTATAGTTTCTGGGAGCCTGACTGAAGCTTTCTTT. Translated, it gives CASSIVSGSLTEAFF.